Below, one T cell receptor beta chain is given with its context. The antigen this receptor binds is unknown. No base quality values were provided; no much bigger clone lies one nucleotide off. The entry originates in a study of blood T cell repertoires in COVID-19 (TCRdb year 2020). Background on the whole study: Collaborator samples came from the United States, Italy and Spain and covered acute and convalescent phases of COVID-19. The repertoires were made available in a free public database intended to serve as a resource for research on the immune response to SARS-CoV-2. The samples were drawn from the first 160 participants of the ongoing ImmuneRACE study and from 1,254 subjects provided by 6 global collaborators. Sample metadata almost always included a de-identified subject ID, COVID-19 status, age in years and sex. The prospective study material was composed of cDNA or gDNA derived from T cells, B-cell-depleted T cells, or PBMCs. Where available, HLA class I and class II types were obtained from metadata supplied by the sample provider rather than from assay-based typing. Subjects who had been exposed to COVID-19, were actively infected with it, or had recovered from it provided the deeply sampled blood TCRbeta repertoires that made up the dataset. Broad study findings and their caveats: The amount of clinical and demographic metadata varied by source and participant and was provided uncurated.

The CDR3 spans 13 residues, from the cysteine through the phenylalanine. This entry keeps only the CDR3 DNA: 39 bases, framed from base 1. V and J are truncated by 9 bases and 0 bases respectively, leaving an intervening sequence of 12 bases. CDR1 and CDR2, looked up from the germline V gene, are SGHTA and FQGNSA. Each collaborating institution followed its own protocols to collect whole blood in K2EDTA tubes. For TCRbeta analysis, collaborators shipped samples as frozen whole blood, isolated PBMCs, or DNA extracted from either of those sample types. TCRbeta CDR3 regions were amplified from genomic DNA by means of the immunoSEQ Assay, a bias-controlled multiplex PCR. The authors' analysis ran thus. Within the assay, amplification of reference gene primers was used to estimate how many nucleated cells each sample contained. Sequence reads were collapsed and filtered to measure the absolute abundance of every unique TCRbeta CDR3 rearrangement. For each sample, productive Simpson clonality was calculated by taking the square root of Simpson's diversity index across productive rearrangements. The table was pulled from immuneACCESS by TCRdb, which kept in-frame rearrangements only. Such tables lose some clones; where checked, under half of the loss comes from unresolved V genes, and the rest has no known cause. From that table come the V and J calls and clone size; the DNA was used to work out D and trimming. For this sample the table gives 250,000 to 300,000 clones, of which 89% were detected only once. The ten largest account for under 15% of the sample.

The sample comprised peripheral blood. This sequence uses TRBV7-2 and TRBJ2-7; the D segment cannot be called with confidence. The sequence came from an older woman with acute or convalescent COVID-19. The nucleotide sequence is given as TGTGCCAGTCATCTAGGCAACTCCTACGAGCAGTACTTC. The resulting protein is CASHLGNSYEQYF.